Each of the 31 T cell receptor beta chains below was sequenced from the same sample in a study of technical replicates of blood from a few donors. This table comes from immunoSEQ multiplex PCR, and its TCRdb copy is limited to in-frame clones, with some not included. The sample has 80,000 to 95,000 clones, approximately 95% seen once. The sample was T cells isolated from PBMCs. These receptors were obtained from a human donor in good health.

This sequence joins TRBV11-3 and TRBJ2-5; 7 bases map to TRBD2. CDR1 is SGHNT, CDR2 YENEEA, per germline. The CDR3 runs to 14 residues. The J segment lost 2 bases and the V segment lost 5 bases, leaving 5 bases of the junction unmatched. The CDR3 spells CASSPRGSQETQYF. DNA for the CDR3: TGTGCCAGCAGCCCGCGGGGGTCACAAGAGACCCAGTACTTC.

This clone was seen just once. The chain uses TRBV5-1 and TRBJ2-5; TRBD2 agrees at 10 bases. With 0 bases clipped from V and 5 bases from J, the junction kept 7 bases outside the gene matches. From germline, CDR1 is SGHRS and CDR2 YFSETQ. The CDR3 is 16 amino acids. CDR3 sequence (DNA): TGCGCCAGCAGCTTGGTCTCTAGCGGGAGTTACGAGACCCAGTACTTC. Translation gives CASSLVSSGSYETQYF.

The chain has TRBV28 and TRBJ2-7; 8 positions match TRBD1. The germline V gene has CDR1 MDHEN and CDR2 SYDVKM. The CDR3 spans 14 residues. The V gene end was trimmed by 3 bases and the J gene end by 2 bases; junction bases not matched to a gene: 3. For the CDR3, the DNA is TGTGCCAGCAGTTTCCCGGACAGGGCCTACGAGCAGTACTTC. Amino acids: CASSFPDRAYEQYF.

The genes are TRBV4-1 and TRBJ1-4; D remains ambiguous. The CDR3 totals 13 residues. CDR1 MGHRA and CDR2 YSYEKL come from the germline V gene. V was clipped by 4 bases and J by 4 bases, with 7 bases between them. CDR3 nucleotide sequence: TGCGCCAGCAGCCTTACTGTTAATGAAAAACTGTTTTTT. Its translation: CASSLTVNEKLFF.

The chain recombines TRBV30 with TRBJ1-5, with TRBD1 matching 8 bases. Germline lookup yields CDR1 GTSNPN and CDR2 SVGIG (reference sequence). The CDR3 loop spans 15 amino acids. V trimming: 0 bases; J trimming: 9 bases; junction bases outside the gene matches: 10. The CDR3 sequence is CAWSVSGQGQGPQHF. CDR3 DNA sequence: TGTGCCTGGAGTGTCTCCGGACAGGGCCAAGGGCCCCAGCATTTT.

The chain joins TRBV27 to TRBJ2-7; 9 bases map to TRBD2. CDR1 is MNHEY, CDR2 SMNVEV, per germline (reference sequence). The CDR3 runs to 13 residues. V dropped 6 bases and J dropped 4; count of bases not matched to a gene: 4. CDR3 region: CASSPLAGYEQYF. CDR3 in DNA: TGTGCCAGCAGCCCGCTAGCGGGGTACGAGCAGTACTTC.

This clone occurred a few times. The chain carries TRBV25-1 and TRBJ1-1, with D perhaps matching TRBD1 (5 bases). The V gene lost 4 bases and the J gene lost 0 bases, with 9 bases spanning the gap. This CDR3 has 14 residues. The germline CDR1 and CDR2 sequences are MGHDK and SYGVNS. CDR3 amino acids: CASSGKGLNTEAFF. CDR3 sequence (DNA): TGTGCCAGCAGTGGTAAGGGGTTGAACACTGAAGCTTTCTTT.

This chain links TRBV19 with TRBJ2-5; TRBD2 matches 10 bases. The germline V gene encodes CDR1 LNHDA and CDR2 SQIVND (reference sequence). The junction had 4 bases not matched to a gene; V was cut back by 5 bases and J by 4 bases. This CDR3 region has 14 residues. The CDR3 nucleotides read TGTGCCAGTAGTGTATCTAGCGGGAGAGAGACCCAGTACTTC. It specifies CASSVSSGRETQYF.

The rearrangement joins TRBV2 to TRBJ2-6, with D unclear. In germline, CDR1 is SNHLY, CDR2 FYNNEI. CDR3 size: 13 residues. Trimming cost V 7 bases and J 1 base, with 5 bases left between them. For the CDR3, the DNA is TGTGCCAGCACAACATCTGGGGCCAACGTCCTGACTTTC. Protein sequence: CASTTSGANVLTF.

The CDR3 DNA reads as TGCGCCAGCCAGGACACCGGGGAGCTGTTTTTT. It translates to CASQDTGELFF. V gene TRBV10-2 combines with J gene TRBJ2-2; unclear D gene. Germline V gives CDR1 WSHSY, CDR2 SAAADI. The germline V and J ends were trimmed by 8 bases and 3 bases, with 4 bases remaining between them. The CDR3 has 11 residues.

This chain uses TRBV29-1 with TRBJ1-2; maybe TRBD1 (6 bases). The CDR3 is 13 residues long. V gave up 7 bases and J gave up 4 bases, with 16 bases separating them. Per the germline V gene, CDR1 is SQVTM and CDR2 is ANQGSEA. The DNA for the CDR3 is TGCAGCGCCTCGGACAGCGAATTCTATGGCTACACCTTC. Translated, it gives CSASDSEFYGYTF.

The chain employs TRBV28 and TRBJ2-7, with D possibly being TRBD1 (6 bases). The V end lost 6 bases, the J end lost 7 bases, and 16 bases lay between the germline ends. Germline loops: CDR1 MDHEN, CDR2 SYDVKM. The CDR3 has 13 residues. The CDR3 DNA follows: TGTGCCAGCAGACAACAGGGCGGTAGGGAGCAGTACTTC. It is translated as CASRQQGGREQYF.

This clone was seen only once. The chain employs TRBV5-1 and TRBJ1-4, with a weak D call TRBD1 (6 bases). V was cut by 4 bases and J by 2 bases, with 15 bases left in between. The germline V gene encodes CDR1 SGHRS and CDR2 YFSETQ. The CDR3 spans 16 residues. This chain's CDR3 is CASSPIKQGTNEKLFF. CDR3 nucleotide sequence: TGCGCCAGCAGCCCTATAAAACAGGGCACTAATGAAAAACTGTTTTTT.

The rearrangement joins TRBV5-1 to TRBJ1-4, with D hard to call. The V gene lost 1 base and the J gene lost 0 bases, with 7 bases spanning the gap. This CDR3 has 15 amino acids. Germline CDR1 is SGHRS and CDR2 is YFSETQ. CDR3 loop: CASSLSTATNEKLFF. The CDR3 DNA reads TGCGCCAGCAGCTTGAGTACAGCAACTAATGAAAAACTGTTTTTT.

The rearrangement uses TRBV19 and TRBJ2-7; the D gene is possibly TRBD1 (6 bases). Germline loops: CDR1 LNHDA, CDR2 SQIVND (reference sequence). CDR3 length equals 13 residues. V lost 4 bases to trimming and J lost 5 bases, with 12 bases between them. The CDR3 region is CASSTDRFHEQYF. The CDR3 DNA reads TGTGCCAGTAGTACCGACAGGTTCCACGAGCAGTACTTC.

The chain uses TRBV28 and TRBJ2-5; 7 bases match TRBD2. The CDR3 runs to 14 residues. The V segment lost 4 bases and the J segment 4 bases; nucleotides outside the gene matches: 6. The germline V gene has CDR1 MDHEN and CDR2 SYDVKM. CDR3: CASSSLGGGETQYF. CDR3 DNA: TGTGCCAGCAGTTCCCTTGGGGGGGGAGAGACCCAGTACTTC.

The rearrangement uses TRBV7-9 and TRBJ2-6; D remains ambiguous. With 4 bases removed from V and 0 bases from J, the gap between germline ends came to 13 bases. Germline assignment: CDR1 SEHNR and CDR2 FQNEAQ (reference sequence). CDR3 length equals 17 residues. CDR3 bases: TGTGCCAGCAGCTCCCCTTCCGCCAGCTCTGGGGCCAACGTCCTGACTTTC. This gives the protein CASSSPSASSGANVLTF.

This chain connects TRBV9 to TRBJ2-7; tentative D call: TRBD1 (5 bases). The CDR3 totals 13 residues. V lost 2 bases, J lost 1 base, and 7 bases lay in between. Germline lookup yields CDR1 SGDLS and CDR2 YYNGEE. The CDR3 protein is CASSVGQSYEQYF. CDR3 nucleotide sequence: TGTGCCAGCAGCGTGGGGCAATCCTACGAGCAGTACTTC.

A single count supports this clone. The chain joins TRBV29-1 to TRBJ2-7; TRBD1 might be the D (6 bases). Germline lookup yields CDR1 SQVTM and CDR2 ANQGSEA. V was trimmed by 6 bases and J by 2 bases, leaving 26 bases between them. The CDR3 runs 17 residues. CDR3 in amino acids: CSVERVTGHSVPYEQYF. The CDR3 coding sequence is TGCAGCGTGGAAAGGGTTACGGGACATTCGGTTCCCTACGAGCAGTACTTC.

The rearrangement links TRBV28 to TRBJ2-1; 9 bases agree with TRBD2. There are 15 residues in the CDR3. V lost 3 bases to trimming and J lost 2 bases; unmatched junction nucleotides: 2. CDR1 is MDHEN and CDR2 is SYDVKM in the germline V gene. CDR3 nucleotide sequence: TGTGCCAGCAGTTTTAGACTAGCGGCCTACAATGAGCAGTTCTTC. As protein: CASSFRLAAYNEQFF.

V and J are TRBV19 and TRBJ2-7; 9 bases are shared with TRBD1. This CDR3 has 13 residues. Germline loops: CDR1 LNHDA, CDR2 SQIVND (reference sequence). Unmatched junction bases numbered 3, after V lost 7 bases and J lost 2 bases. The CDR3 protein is CASTGQGPYEQYF. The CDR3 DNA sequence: TGTGCCAGTACGGGACAGGGCCCCTACGAGCAGTACTTC. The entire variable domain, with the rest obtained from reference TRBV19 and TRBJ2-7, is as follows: DGGITQSPKYLFRKEGQNVTLSCEQNLNHDAMYWYRQDPGQGLRLIYYSQIVNDFQKGDIAEGYSVSREKKESFPLTVTSAQKNPTAFYLCASTGQGPYEQYFGPGTRLTVT.

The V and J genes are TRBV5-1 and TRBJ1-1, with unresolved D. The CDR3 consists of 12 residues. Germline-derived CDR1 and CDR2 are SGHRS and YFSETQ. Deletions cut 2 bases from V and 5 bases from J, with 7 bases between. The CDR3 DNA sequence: TGCGCCAGCAGCTTATCCGGTACTGAAGCTTTCTTT. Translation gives CASSLSGTEAFF.

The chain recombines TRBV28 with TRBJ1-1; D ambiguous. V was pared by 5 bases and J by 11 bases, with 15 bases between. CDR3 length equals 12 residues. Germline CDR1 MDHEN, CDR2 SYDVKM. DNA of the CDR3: TGTGCCAGCAGTCCGCTCTCGGACTTGGCTTTCTTT. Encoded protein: CASSPLSDLAFF.

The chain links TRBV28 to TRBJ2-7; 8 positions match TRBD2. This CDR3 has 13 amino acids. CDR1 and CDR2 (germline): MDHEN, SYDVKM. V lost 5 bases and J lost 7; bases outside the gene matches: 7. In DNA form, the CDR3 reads TGTGCCAGCAGTCGTCGGACTAGCTGGGAGCAGTACTTC. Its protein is CASSRRTSWEQYF.

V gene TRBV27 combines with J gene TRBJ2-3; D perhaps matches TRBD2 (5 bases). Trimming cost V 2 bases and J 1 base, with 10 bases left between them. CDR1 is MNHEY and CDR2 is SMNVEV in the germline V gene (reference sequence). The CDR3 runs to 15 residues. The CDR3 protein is CASSLGNGGTDTQYF. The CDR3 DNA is TGTGCCAGCAGTTTAGGTAACGGGGGCACAGATACGCAGTATTTT.

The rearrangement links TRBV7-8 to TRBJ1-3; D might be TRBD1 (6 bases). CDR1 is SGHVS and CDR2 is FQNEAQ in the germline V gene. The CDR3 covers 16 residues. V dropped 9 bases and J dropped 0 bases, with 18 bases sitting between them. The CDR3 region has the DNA TGTGCCAGTACCCGGGGGGCGGTGAGCTCTGGAAACACCATATATTTT. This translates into CASTRGAVSSGNTIYF.

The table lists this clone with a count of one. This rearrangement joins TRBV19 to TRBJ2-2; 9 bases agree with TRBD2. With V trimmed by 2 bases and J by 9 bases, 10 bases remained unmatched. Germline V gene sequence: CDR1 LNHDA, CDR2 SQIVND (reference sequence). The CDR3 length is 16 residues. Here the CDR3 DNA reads TGTGCCAGTAGTATATCGGCGGGAGGGCCTGTTAGGGAGCTGTTTTTT. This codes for CASSISAGGPVRELFF.

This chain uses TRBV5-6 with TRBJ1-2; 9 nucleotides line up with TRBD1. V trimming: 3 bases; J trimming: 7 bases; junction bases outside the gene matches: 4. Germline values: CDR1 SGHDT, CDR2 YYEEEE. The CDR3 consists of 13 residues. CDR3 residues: CASSSTGGTGYTF. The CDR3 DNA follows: TGTGCCAGCAGCTCGACAGGGGGGACTGGCTACACCTTC.

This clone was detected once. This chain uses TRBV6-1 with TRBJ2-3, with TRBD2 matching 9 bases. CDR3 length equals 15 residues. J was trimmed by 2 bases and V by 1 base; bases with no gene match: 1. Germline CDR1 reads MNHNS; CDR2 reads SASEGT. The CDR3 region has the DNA TGTGCCAGCAGTGAAGTAGCGGGAGACACAGATACGCAGTATTTT. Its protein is CASSEVAGDTDTQYF.

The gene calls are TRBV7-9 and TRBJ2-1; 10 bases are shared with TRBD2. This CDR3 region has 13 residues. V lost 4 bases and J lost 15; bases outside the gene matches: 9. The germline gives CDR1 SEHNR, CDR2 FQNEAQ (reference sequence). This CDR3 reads CASSSASGSRRFF. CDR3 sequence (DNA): TGTGCCAGCAGCTCGGCTAGCGGGAGCAGGCGGTTCTTC.

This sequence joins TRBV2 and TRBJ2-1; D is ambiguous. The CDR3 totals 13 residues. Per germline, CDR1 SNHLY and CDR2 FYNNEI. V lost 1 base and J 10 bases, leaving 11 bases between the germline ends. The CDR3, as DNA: TGTGCCAGCAGTGAAGAAGTAGTCCGGGAGCAGTTCTTC. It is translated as CASSEEVVREQFF. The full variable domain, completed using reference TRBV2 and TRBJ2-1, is EPEVTQTPSHQVTQMGQEVILRCVPISNHLYFYWYRQILGQKVEFLVSFYNNEISEKSEIFDDQFSVERPDGSNFTLKIRSTKLEDSAMYFCASSEEVVREQFFGPGTRLTVL.